This record looks at one TCR beta chain sequence and its context. Method: immunoSEQ multiplex PCR; TCRdb's copy keeps in-frame clones and lacks some. The sample includes roughly 68,000 clones, 84% of them seen just once. No patient had autoimmune disease or received systemic immunosuppression. These data originate in a study of OX40 agonist ivuxolimab in advanced cancers. Study-wide background: In three patients, partial responses were observed, one with hepatocellular carcinoma and two with cutaneous melanoma.

Trimming took off 5 bases at V and 8 bases at J, with 27 bases between the two ends. CDR3 length: 18 amino acids. CDR1 is SGHAT, CDR2 FQNNGV, per germline. This clonotype originated in an adult with an advanced solid tumor such as melanoma, head and neck, liver or kidney cancer. V and J are TRBV11-2 and TRBJ1-4, with D unclear. Specimen: CD4+ or CD8+ T cells sorted from blood, collected in a trial of the OX40 agonist ivuxolimab. The CDR3 reads CASSQTGRAGLPIEKLFF. CDR3 in DNA: TGTGCCAGCAGCCAAACGGGGAGGGCTGGACTCCCGATAGAAAAACTGTTTTTT. Full variable domain (rest looked up from reference TRBV11-2 and TRBJ1-4): EAGVAQSPRYKIIEKRQSVAFWCNPISGHATLYWYQQILGQGPKLLIQFQNNGVVDDSQLPKDRFSAERLKGVDSTLKIQPAKLEDSAVYLCASSQTGRAGLPIEKLFFGSGTQLSVL.